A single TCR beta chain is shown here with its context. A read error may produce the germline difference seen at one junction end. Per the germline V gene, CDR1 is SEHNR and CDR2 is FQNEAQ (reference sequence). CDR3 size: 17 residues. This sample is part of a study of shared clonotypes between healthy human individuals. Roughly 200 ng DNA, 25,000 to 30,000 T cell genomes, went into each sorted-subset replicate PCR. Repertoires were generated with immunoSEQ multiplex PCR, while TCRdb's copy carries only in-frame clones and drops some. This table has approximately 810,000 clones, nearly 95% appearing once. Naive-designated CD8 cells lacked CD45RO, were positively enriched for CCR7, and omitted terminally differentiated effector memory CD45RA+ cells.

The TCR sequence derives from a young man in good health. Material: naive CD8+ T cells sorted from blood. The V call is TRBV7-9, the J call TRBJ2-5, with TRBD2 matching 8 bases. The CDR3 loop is CASSLAGGIQYQETQYF. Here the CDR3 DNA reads TGTGCCAGCAGCCTAGCGGGCGGGATTCAGTACCAAGAGACCCAGTACTTC.